A single sample gave rise to the 8 T cell receptor beta chains below, sequenced in a study of long-term antiretroviral therapy in people with HIV. Version v3.0 of the immunoSEQ assay was performed at survey level. Repertoires were generated with immunoSEQ multiplex PCR, while TCRdb's copy carries only in-frame clones and drops some. This sample has roughly 34,000 clones, with 94% found just once. Sequencing used unsorted PBMCs, obtained approximately 5.1 years after starting antiretroviral therapy. The receptors stem from a woman aged 45 to 65 with HIV.

The chain uses TRBV4-2 and TRBJ2-4, with 15 bases identical to TRBD2. In germline, CDR1 is LGHNA, CDR2 YNFKEQ. This CDR3 comprises 18 residues. The J segment lost 0 bases and the V segment lost 5 bases, leaving 5 bases of the junction unmatched. The CDR3 DNA is TGTGCCAGCAGCTCCGGACTAGCGGGGGGGCTAGCCAAAAACATTCAGTACTTC. Amino acids: CASSSGLAGGLAKNIQYF.

The chain joins TRBV7-2 to TRBJ2-7; D is unresolved. Trimming removed 6 bases from V and 6 bases from J, with 15 bases in between. From germline, CDR1 is SGHTA and CDR2 FQGNSA. The CDR3 totals 13 residues. The DNA of the CDR3 is TGTGCCAGCAGTTTTAGTAGTACGGGCGAGCAGTACTTC. Amino acid sequence: CASSFSSTGEQYF.

In this sample, this clone turned up once. The chain carries TRBV7-9 and TRBJ2-1, with TRBD1 identical over 9 bases. Germline CDR1 SEHNR, CDR2 FQNEAQ (reference sequence). The CDR3 has 16 amino acids. The trim removed 5 bases at V and 0 bases at J, leaving 5 bases unmatched. The CDR3 spells CASSVGQGLSYNEQFF. The CDR3 region has the DNA TGTGCCAGCAGCGTGGGACAGGGCCTCTCCTACAATGAGCAGTTCTTC.

This chain joins TRBV30 and TRBJ2-5; D unresolved. Per the germline V gene, CDR1 is GTSNPN and CDR2 is SVGIG (reference sequence). This CDR3 is 13 amino acids long. Trimming pared 2 bases from V and 0 bases from J, leaving 7 bases between. The CDR3 spells CAWSKDNQETQYF. The CDR3 DNA sequence: TGTGCCTGGAGTAAAGACAACCAAGAGACCCAGTACTTC.

The genes are TRBV6-6 and TRBJ1-2; D unresolved. The germline gives CDR1 MNHNY, CDR2 SVGAGI (reference sequence). The CDR3 covers 12 residues. The ends were cut back, 5 bases at V and 4 bases at J, with 8 bases in the middle. DNA for the CDR3: TGTGCCAGCAGTCTTAACGGCTATGGCTACACCTTC. Its translation is CASSLNGYGYTF.

V is TRBV19 and J is TRBJ2-2; D unclear. Trimming stripped 4 bases from V and 0 bases from J, with 12 bases between. The CDR3 is 16 residues long. Looked up from germline, CDR1 is LNHDA and CDR2 is SQIVND (reference sequence). The CDR3 sequence is CASSTQLTTNTGELFF. The CDR3 DNA reads TGTGCCAGTAGTACCCAATTGACAACGAACACCGGGGAGCTGTTTTTT.

The chain uses TRBV11-2 and TRBJ2-3; tentatively, D is TRBD1 (6 bases). Germline V gene data show CDR1 as SGHAT and CDR2 as FQNNGV. This CDR3 is built from 17 residues. Trimming stripped 2 bases from V and 1 base from J, with 16 bases between. The CDR3 DNA follows: TGTGCCAGCAGCTTATCAAGGGGGAGCTCTCGCACAGATACGCAGTATTTT. Its protein is CASSLSRGSSRTDTQYF.

This clone was recorded only once. The chain employs TRBV15 and TRBJ2-1; D call uncertain. The germline CDR1 and CDR2 sequences are LNHNV and YYDKDF (reference sequence). Trimming shortened V by 0 bases and J by 12 bases, and 15 bases separated the two germline ends. This CDR3 is 14 amino acids long. Here the CDR3 reads CATSREAVRPGQFF. Here the CDR3 DNA reads TGTGCCACCAGCAGAGAGGCCGTGCGGCCTGGGCAGTTCTTC.